This is a list of T cell receptor beta chains from one sample in a study of blood T cells in healthy people across ages. MiXCR, applied by TCRdb to the 5' RACE reads, yields one record per CDR3 protein. Of some 1.8 million distinct CDR3 sequences in the sample, 30% to 40% were seen once. Sequences were obtained from blood. Source of these receptors: a human donor in good health. The CDR3 runs from the conserved cysteine through the conserved F or W.

cdr3_length: 18
v_call: TRBV4-2
j_call: TRBJ1-2
cdr3_aa: CASSQDPGLRGRNYGYTF

cdr3_length: 13
v_call: TRBV7-2
j_call: TRBJ1-5
cdr3_aa: CASSFGDHQPQHF

cdr3_length: 17
v_call: TRBV11-3
j_call: TRBJ2-3
cdr3_aa: CASSPLLAGLGTDTQYF

cdr3_length: 15
v_call: TRBV28
j_call: TRBJ2-1
cdr3_aa: CASRDGTGVGNEQFF

cdr3_length: 14
v_call: TRBV29-1
j_call: TRBJ2-5
cdr3_aa: CSTQLGQGSGEQYF

cdr3_length: 14
v_call: TRBV12-3/TRBV12-4
j_call: TRBJ2-7
cdr3_aa: CASSPRRVAYEQYF

cdr3_length: 12
v_call: TRBV7-9
j_call: TRBJ1-1
cdr3_aa: CASGLAGAEAFF

cdr3_length: 14
v_call: TRBV20-1
j_call: TRBJ2-7
cdr3_aa: CSASPGLHSYEQYF

cdr3_length: 15
v_call: TRBV27
j_call: TRBJ2-1
cdr3_aa: CASSLSDSYYNEQFF

cdr3_length: 13
v_call: TRBV29-1
j_call: TRBJ1-1
cdr3_aa: CSVLKPLNTEAFF

cdr3_length: 18
v_call: TRBV4-1
j_call: TRBJ1-5
cdr3_aa: CASSQEGQTANSNQPQHF

cdr3_length: 15
v_call: TRBV7-6
j_call: TRBJ1-2
cdr3_aa: CASSLALGLTYGYTF

cdr3_length: 13
v_call: TRBV3-1
j_call: TRBJ2-3
cdr3_aa: CASSQISAEAQYF

cdr3_length: 14
v_call: TRBV12-3/TRBV12-4
j_call: TRBJ2-1
cdr3_aa: CATQRGGRDNEQFF

cdr3_length: 13
v_call: TRBV5-4
j_call: TRBJ1-2
cdr3_aa: CASSLEGVIGYTF

cdr3_length: 15
v_call: TRBV7-9
j_call: TRBJ1-1
cdr3_aa: CASSTVKGEGTEAFF

cdr3_length: 15
v_call: TRBV6-5
j_call: TRBJ2-3
cdr3_aa: CASTLSSGRTDTQYF

cdr3_length: 15
v_call: TRBV19
j_call: TRBJ1-4
cdr3_aa: CASSADKGQGEKLFF

cdr3_length: 15
v_call: TRBV6-1
j_call: TRBJ1-2
cdr3_aa: CASSPSGVTNYGYTF

cdr3_length: 15
v_call: TRBV11-3
j_call: TRBJ2-7
cdr3_aa: CASSSTSEGSYEQYF

cdr3_length: 17
v_call: TRBV29-1
j_call: TRBJ1-5
cdr3_aa: CSHGAARVLFSNQPQHF

cdr3_length: 15
v_call: TRBV11-2
j_call: TRBJ1-1
cdr3_aa: CASSATLTGNTEAFF

cdr3_length: 14
v_call: TRBV12-3/TRBV12-4
j_call: TRBJ2-1
cdr3_aa: CASSLAHGSDEQFF

cdr3_length: 20
v_call: TRBV7-2
j_call: TRBJ2-7
cdr3_aa: CASSAPGAASGGRSSYEQYF

cdr3_length: 14
v_call: TRBV5-1
j_call: TRBJ1-2
cdr3_aa: CASSLDGGAYGYTF

cdr3_length: 13
v_call: TRBV20-1
j_call: TRBJ2-1
cdr3_aa: CSASGQIRNEQFF

cdr3_length: 14
v_call: TRBV7-9
j_call: TRBJ1-2
cdr3_aa: CASSLAIANYGYTF

cdr3_length: 17
v_call: TRBV28
j_call: TRBJ2-5
cdr3_aa: CASRGRSTHLPRETQYF

cdr3_length: 17
v_call: TRBV5-1
j_call: TRBJ2-4
cdr3_aa: CAGSSPMGLLAKNIQYF

cdr3_length: 13
v_call: TRBV2
j_call: TRBJ1-1
cdr3_aa: CASKVSRNTEAFF

cdr3_length: 16
v_call: TRBV5-1
j_call: TRBJ2-7
cdr3_aa: CASSVYTGVYSYEQYF

cdr3_length: 13
v_call: TRBV5-1
j_call: TRBJ2-5
cdr3_aa: CASREQGAREQYF

cdr3_length: 15
v_call: TRBV6-5
j_call: .
cdr3_aa: CASSYSPLAGDEQYF

cdr3_length: 15
v_call: TRBV2
j_call: TRBJ2-1
cdr3_aa: CASSGLAGPYNEQFF

cdr3_length: 15
v_call: TRBV28
j_call: TRBJ2-7
cdr3_aa: CASSLFREFTYEQYF

cdr3_length: 14
v_call: TRBV28
j_call: TRBJ2-3
cdr3_aa: CATSRTFLTDTQYF

cdr3_length: 16
v_call: TRBV5-1
j_call: TRBJ2-3
cdr3_aa: CASSPHRGSPPDTQYF

cdr3_length: 15
v_call: TRBV7-9
j_call: TRBJ2-7
cdr3_aa: CASSFHTGSRYEQYF

cdr3_length: 16
v_call: TRBV5-1
j_call: TRBJ2-7
cdr3_aa: CASSLLGQSSSYEQYF

cdr3_length: 13
v_call: TRBV7-3
j_call: TRBJ1-6
cdr3_aa: CASSFFLNSPLHF

cdr3_length: 17
v_call: TRBV7-9
j_call: TRBJ1-1
cdr3_aa: CASTKGTGQRRDTEAFF

cdr3_length: 14
v_call: TRBV29-1
j_call: TRBJ2-3
cdr3_aa: CSVRTETSTDTQYF

cdr3_length: 14
v_call: TRBV5-5
j_call: TRBJ2-2
cdr3_aa: CASSHGRVTGELFF

cdr3_length: 14
v_call: TRBV6-5
j_call: TRBJ2-1
cdr3_aa: CASSYSGVGNEQFF

cdr3_length: 15
v_call: TRBV4-1
j_call: TRBJ1-2
cdr3_aa: CASSQPLDRGHDYTF

cdr3_length: 13
v_call: TRBV28
j_call: TRBJ1-2
cdr3_aa: CASTRGPRYGYTF

cdr3_length: 15
v_call: TRBV7-2
j_call: TRBJ2-7
cdr3_aa: CASSLVFGGSYEQYF

cdr3_length: 14
v_call: TRBV6-5
j_call: TRBJ1-5
cdr3_aa: CVSSYGNPLQGWHF

cdr3_length: 15
v_call: TRBV2
j_call: TRBJ1-2
cdr3_aa: CASTGVYRTNYGYTF

cdr3_length: 15
v_call: TRBV5-1
j_call: TRBJ2-3
cdr3_aa: CASQAGLSSTDTQYF

cdr3_length: 14
v_call: TRBV3-1
j_call: TRBJ2-7
cdr3_aa: CASRTSGRTYEQYF

cdr3_length: 14
v_call: TRBV7-2
j_call: TRBJ1-2
cdr3_aa: CASSLDGRVGGYTF

cdr3_length: 14
v_call: TRBV15
j_call: TRBJ2-1
cdr3_aa: CATSRGGTINEQFF